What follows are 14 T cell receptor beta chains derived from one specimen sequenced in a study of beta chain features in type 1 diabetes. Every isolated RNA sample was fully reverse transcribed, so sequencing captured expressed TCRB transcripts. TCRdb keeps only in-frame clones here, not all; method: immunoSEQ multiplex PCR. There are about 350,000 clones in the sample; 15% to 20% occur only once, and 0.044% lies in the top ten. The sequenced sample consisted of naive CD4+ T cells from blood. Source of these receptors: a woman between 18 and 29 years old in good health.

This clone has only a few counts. The CDR3 region is CASSVAGRVGTEAFF. CDR3 bases: TGTGCCAGCAGCGTAGCAGGCAGGGTGGGCACTGAAGCTTTCTTT. V usage is TRBV9 and J usage is TRBJ1-1; D might be TRBD1 (5 bases). The CDR3 runs to 15 residues. Germline-derived CDR1 and CDR2 are SGDLS and YYNGEE. The germline V and J ends were trimmed by 0 bases and 4 bases, with 13 bases remaining between them.

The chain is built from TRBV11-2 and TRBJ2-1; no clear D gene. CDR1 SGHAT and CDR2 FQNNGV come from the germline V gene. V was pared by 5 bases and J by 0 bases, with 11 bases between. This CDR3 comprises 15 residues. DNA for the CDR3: TGTGCCAGCAGCCCACGGGTACTCTCCTACAATGAGCAGTTCTTC. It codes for CASSPRVLSYNEQFF.

This chain's CDR3 is CASSDLDYQLQETQYF. The CDR3 bases are TGTGCCAGCAGTGACTTGGACTATCAGTTACAAGAGACCCAGTACTTC. The J gene is TRBJ2-5, the V gene TRBV6-1; the D gene is possibly TRBD2 (6 bases). V was shortened by 3 bases and J by 2 bases, with 16 bases between the two germline ends. The length of the CDR3 is 16 residues. The germline V gene encodes CDR1 MNHNS and CDR2 SASEGT.

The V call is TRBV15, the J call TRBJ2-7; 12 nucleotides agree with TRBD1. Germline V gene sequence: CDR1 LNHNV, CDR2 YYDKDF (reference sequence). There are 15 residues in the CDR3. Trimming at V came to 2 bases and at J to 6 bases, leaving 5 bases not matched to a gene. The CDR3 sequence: CATSRSGTGGAEQYF. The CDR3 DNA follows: TGTGCCACCAGCAGATCCGGGACAGGGGGCGCCGAGCAGTACTTC.

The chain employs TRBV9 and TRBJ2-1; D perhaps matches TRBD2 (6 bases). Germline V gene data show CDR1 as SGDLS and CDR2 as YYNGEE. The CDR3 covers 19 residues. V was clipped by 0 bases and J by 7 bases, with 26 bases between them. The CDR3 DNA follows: TGTGCCAGCAGCGTAGAGCTCCTCGGGGTGGGGGGACCTCCAAATGAGCAGTTCTTC. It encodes CASSVELLGVGGPPNEQFF.

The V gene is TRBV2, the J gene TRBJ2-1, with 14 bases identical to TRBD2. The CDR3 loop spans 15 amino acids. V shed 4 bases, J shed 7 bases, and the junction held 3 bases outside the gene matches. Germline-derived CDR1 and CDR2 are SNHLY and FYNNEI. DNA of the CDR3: TGTGCCAGCAGTGGGACTAGCGGGGGGCCGAATGAGCAGTTCTTC. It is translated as CASSGTSGGPNEQFF. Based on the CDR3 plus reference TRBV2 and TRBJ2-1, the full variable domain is EPEVTQTPSHQVTQMGQEVILRCVPISNHLYFYWYRQILGQKVEFLVSFYNNEISEKSEIFDDQFSVERPDGSNFTLKIRSTKLEDSAMYFCASSGTSGGPNEQFFGPGTRLTVL.

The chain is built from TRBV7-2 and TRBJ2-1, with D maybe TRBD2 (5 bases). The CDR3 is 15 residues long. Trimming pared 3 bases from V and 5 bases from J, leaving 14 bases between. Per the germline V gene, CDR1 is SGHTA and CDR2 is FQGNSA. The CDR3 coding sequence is TGTGCCAGCAGCTTTATATCTAGCATTAACAATGAGCAGTTCTTC. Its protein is CASSFISSINNEQFF.

This CDR3 reads CASSLAAAGGNEKLFF. The DNA for the CDR3 is TGCGCCAGCAGCTTGGCCGCAGCAGGCGGGAATGAAAAACTGTTTTTT. The chain employs TRBV5-1 and TRBJ1-4; D remains unclear. The CDR3 covers 16 residues. The V and J ends lost 0 bases and 5 bases respectively, with 14 bases between them. CDR1 is SGHRS and CDR2 is YFSETQ in the germline V gene.

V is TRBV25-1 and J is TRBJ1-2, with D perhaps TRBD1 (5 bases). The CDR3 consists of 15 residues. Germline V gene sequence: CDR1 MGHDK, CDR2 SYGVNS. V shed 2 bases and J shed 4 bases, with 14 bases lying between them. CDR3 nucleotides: TGTGCCAGCAGTGAAGGATCAGGGCGAGTCTATGGCTACACCTTC. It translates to CASSEGSGRVYGYTF.

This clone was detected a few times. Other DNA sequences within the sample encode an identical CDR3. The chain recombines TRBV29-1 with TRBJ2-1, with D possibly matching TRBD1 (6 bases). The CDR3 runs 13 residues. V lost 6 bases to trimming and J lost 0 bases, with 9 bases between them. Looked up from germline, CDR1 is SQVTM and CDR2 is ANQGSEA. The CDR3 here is CSVTGSSYNEQFF. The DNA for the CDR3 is TGCAGCGTCACAGGGAGCTCCTACAATGAGCAGTTCTTC.

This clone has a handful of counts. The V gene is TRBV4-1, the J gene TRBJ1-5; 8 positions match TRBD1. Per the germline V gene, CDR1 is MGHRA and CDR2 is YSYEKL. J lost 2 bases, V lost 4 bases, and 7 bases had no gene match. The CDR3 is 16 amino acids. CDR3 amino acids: CASSPGQARGNQPQHF. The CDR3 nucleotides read TGCGCCAGCAGCCCGGGACAGGCAAGGGGCAATCAGCCCCAGCATTTT.

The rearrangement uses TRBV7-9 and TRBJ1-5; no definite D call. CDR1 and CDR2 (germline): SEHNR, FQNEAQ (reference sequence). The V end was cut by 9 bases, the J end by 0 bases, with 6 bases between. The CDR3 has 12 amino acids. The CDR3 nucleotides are TGTGCCAGGGAGAATAGCAATCAGCCCCAGCATTTT. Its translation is CARENSNQPQHF.

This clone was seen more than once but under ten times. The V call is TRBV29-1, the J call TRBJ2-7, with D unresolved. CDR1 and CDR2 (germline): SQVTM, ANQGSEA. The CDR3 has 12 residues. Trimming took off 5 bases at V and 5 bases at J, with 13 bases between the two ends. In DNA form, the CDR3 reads TGCAGCGTTTCCCGAGGTAACCACGAGCAGTACTTC. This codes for CSVSRGNHEQYF.

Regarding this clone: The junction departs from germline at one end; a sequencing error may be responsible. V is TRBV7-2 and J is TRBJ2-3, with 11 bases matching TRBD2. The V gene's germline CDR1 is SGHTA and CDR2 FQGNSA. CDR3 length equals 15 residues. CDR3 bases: TGTGCCAGCAGGTTAGCGGGGGGGCCCACAGATACGCAGTATTTT. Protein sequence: CASRLAGGPTDTQYF.